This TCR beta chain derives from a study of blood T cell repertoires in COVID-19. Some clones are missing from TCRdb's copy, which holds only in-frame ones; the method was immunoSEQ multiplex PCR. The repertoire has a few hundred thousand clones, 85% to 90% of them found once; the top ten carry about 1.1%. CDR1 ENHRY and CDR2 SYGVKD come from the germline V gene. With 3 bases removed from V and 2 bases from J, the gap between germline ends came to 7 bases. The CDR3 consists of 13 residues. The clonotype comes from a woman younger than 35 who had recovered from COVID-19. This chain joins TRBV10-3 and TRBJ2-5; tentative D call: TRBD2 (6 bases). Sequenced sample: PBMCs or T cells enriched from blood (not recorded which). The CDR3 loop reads CAISDRGQETQYF. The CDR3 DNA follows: TGTGCCATCAGTGATCGGGGGCAAGAGACCCAGTACTTC.